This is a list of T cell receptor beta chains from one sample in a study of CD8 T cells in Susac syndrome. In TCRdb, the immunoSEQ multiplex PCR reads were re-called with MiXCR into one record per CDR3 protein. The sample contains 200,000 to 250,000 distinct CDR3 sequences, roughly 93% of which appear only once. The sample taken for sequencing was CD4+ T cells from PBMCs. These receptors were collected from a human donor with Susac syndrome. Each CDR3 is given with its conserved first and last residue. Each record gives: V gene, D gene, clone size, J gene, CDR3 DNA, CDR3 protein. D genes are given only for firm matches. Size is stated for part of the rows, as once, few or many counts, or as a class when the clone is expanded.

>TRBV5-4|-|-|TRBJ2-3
TGTGCCAGCAGCTTGATTATCCAGCCAAGGGGCACAGATACGCAGTATTTT
CASSLIIQPRGTDTQYF
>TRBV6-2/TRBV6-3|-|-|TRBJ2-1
TGTGCCAGCAGTCGGAGGGGGGCCCATAATGAGCAGTTCTTC
CASSRRGAHNEQFF
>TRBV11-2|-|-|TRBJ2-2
TGTGCCAGCATAGGTGGATACACCGGGGAGCTGTTTTTT
CASIGGYTGELFF
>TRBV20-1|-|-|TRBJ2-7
TGCAGTGCCCCTCGGCCTTCATACGAGCAGTACTTC
CSAPRPSYEQYF
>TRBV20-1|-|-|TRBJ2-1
TGCAGTGCTACAGGGGACGGGAGGACCTACAATGAGCAGTTCTTC
CSATGDGRTYNEQFF
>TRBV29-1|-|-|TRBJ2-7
TGCAGCGTTATCCAGACGGCCGAACACTACGAGCAGTACTTC
CSVIQTAEHYEQYF
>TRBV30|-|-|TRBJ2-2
TGTGCCTGGAGCGCGGAGGCCGGGGAGCTGTTTTTT
CAWSAEAGELFF
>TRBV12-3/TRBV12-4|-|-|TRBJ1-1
TGTGCCAGCAGTTTCACCTCCCCGATTGAAGCTTTCTTT
CASSFTSPIEAFF
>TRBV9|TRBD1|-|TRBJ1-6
TGTGCCAGCAGCGTAGGGGACAGGGCGGCTTCACCCCTCCACTTT
CASSVGDRAASPLHF
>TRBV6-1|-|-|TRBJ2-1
TGTGCCAGCAGTGCAGGACCAAGCTCCTACAATGAGCAGTTCTTC
CASSAGPSSYNEQFF
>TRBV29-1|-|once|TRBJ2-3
TGCAGCGTTGAAGATCCCGGGGCTACGCAGTATTTT
CSVEDPGATQYF
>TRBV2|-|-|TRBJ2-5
TGTGCCAGCAGCACTGAACAAGAGACCCAGTACTTC
CASSTEQETQYF
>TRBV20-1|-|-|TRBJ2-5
TGCAGTGCTAGGGACCCGGGCCGATCAGGGGAGACCCAGTACTTC
CSARDPGRSGETQYF
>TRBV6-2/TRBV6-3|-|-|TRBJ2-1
TGTGCCAGCAGTCCCGGGGCTCTAACGATCCCCTCCTACAATGAGCAGTTCTTC
CASSPGALTIPSYNEQFF
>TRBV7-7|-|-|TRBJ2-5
TGTGCTAGCAGCCGTAACGGGGGCCAGGAGACCCAGTACTTC
CASSRNGGQETQYF
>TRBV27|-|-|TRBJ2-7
TGTGCCAGCAGTTTATCGGGAGGAAGAAGGGCCTACGAGCAGTACTTC
CASSLSGGRRAYEQYF
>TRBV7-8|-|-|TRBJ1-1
TGTGCCAGCAGCCCAGGACAGTACTCCACTGAAGCTTTCTTT
CASSPGQYSTEAFF
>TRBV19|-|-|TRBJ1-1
TGTGCCAGTAGTATAGATCTGTGGAGGAACACTGAAGCTTTCTTT
CASSIDLWRNTEAFF
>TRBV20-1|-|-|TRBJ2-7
TGCAGTGCCAGAGCTACAGGGATTGGCCCCTACGAGCAGTACTTC
CSARATGIGPYEQYF
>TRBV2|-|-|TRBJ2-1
TGTGCCAGCAGTGAAAGGGTGGGCACGACCTACAATGAGCAGTTCTTC
CASSERVGTTYNEQFF
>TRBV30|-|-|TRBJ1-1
TGTGCCTGGAGTGTAGTCACGACAGGTGGGAACACTGAAGCTTTCTTT
CAWSVVTTGGNTEAFF
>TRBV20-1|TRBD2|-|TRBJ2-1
TGCAGTGCGCTACTAGCGGGGGGCTCCAATGAGCAGTTCTTC
CSALLAGGSNEQFF
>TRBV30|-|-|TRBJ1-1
TGTGCCTCATTGTTCAACACTGAAGCTTTCTTT
CASLFNTEAFF
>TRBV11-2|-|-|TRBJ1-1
TGTGCCAGCAGCTTGGAGACAGTGAGGACTGAAGCTTTCTTT
CASSLETVRTEAFF
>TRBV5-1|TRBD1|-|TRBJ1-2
TGCGCCAGCCGCCTCGGGACAGGATCGGCGGGCTACACCTTC
CASRLGTGSAGYTF
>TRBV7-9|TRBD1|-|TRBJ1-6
TGTGCCAGCAGTCACCATGTGGGACAGTCGGTTTTGGGTAATTCACCCCTCCACTTT
CASSHHVGQSVLGNSPLHF
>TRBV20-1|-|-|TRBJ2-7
TGCAGTGCGGGTCCCCTGGCCCCCGAGCAGTACTTC
CSAGPLAPEQYF
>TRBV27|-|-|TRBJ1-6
TGTGCCAGCAGTTTACCAGGGACTCTTTCACCCCTCCACTTT
CASSLPGTLSPLHF
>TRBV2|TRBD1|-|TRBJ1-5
TGTGCCAGCCATGTTGGGACAGAAGGTTATGGTCAGCCCCAGCATTTT
CASHVGTEGYGQPQHF
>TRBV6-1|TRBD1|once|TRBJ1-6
TGTGCCAGCATCCAAGTGATCGGCGCCGGGACAGGGGTGTCACCCCTCCACTTT
CASIQVIGAGTGVSPLHF
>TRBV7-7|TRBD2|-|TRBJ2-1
TGTGCTAGCAGTCCGACAAGCGGGGGTGGGCAGTTCTTC
CASSPTSGGGQFF
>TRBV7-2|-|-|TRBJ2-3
TGTGCCAGCAGCACCCGAGGGGCGAGCACAGATACGCAGTATTTT
CASSTRGASTDTQYF
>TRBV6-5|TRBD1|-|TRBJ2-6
TGTGCCAGCAGTTACCCTGGACAGGCCAGCTCTGGGGCCAACGTCCTGACTTTC
CASSYPGQASSGANVLTF
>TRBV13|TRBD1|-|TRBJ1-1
TGTGCCAGCAGGAGGGACAGCATGAACACTGAAGCTTTCTTT
CASRRDSMNTEAFF
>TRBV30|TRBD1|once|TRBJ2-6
TGTGCCTTGGGACAGGGGCACTCTGGGGCCAACGTCCTGACTTTC
CALGQGHSGANVLTF
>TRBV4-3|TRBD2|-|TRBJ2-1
TGCGCCAGCAGCCCGATGGGCGGGGGAGGAGTTTACAATGAGCAGTTCTTC
CASSPMGGGGVYNEQFF
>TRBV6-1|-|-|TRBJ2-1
TGTGCCAGCAGTCGTTTCGGGGTCTCCTACAATGAGCAGTTCTTC
CASSRFGVSYNEQFF
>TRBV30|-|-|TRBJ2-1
TGTGCCTGGAGTAGGGCTAGCCCCGTGGATGAGCAGTTCTTC
CAWSRASPVDEQFF
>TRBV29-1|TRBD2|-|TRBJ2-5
TGCAGCGTTGAAGGACTAGCGGGGGGGCCCGCAGAGACCCAGTACTTC
CSVEGLAGGPAETQYF
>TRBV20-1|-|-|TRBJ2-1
TGCAGTGCTAGGGGTCCTCAAGAGCAGTTCTTC
CSARGPQEQFF
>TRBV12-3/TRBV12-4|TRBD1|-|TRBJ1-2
TGTGCCAGCAGTTTTTCGGGCAGGGGGGACTATGGCTACACCTTC
CASSFSGRGDYGYTF
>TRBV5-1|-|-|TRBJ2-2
TGCGCCAGCAGCATCGGAGGGAGTAGCGGAAACACCGGGGAGCTGTTTTTT
CASSIGGSSGNTGELFF
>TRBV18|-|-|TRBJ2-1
TGTGCCAGCTCACCCGCTCTTGGGGTCGATGAGCAGTTCTTC
CASSPALGVDEQFF
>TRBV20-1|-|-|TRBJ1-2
TGCAGTGCTAGAGACACTAATAACTATGGCTACACCTTC
CSARDTNNYGYTF